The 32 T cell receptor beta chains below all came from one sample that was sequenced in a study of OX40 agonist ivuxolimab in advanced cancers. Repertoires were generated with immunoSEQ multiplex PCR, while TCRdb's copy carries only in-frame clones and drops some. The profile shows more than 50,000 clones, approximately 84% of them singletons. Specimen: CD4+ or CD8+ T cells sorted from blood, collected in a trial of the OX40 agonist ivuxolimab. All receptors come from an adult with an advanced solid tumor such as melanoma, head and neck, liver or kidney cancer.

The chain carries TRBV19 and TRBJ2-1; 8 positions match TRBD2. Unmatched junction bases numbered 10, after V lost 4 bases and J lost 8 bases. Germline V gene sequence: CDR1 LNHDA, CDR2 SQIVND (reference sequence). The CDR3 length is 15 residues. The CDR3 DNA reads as TGTGCCAGTAGTAGACGAGGACTAGCAGGGTATGAGCAGTTCTTC. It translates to CASSRRGLAGYEQFF. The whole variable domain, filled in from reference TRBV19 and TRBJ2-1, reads DGGITQSPKYLFRKEGQNVTLSCEQNLNHDAMYWYRQDPGQGLRLIYYSQIVNDFQKGDIAEGYSVSREKKESFPLTVTSAQKNPTAFYLCASSRRGLAGYEQFFGPGTRLTVL.

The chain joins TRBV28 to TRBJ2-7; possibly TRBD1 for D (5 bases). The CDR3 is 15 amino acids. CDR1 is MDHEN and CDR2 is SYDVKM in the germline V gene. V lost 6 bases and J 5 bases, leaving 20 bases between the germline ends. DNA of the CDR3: TGTGCCAGCAGCCGAATCTCGGCAGGGCCCCACGAGCAGTACTTC. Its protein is CASSRISAGPHEQYF.

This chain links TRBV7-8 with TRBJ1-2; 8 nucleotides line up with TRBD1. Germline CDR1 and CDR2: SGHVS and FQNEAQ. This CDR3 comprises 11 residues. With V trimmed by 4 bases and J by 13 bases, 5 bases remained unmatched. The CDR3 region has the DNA TGTGCCAGCAGCTCGACAGGGGCGCCCACCTTC. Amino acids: CASSSTGAPTF.

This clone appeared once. CDR3 DNA: TGTGCCAGCAGACCTGGACAGGGTTTCTACGAGCAGTACTTC. Encoded protein: CASRPGQGFYEQYF. The chain is built from TRBV6-5 and TRBJ2-7, with 8 bases identical to TRBD1. The CDR3 covers 14 residues. V was pared by 6 bases and J by 3 bases, with 7 bases of the junction left unmatched. Germline V gene data show CDR1 as MNHEY and CDR2 as SVGAGI.

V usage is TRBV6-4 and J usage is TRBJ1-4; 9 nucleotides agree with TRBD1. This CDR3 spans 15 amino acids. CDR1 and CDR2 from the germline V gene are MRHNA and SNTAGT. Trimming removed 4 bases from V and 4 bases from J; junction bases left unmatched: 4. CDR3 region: CASSGPGQGNEKLFF. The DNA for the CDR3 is TGTGCCAGCAGTGGTCCGGGACAGGGTAATGAAAAACTGTTTTTT.

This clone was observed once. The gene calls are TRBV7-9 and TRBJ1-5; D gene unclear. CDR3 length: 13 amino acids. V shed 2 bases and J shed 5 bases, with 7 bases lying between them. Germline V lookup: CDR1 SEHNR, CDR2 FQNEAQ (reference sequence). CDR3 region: CASSLYTDQPQHF. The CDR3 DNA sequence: TGTGCCAGCAGCTTATATACGGATCAGCCCCAGCATTTT. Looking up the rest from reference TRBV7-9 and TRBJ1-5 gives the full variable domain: DTGVSQNPRHKITKRGQNVTFRCDPISEHNRLYWYRQTLGQGPEFLTYFQNEAQLEKSRLLSDRFSAERPKGSFSTLEIQRTEQGDSAMYLCASSLYTDQPQHFGDGTRLSIL.

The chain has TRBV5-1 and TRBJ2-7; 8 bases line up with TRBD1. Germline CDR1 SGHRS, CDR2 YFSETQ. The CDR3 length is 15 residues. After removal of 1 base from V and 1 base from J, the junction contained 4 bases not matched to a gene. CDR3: CASSLRTGNSYEQYF. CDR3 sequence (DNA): TGCGCCAGCAGCTTGAGGACAGGGAATTCCTACGAGCAGTACTTC.

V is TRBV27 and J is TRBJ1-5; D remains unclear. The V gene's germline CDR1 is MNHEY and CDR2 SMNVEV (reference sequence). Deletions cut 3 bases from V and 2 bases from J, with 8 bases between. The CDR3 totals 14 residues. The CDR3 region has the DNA TGTGCCAGCAGTTTTGTCGGGGGCAATCAGCCCCAGCATTTT. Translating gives CASSFVGGNQPQHF.

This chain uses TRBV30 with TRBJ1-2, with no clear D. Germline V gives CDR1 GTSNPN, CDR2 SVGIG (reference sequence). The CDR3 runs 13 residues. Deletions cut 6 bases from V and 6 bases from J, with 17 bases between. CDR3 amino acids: CACPTGSVNGYTF. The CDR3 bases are TGTGCCTGCCCTACGGGGTCAGTCAATGGCTACACCTTC.

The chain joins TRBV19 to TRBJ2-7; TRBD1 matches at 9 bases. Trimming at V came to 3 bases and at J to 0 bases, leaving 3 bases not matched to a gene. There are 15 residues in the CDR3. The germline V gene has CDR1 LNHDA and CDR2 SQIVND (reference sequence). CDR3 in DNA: TGTGCCAGTAGTATTCGGGACAGGGCCTCCTACGAGCAGTACTTC. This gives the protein CASSIRDRASYEQYF.

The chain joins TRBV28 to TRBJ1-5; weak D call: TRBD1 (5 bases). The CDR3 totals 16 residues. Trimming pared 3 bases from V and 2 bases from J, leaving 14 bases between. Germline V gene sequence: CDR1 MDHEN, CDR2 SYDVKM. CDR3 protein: CASSFDLGGGNQPQHF. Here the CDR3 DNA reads TGTGCCAGCAGTTTTGATCTCGGGGGTGGCAATCAGCCCCAGCATTTT.

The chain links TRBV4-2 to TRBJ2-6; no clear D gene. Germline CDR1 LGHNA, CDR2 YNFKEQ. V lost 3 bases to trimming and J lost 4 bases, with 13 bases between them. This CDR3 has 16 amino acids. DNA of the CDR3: TGTGCCAGCAGCCAGCTACATACCGCGGGGGCCAACGTCCTGACTTTC. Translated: CASSQLHTAGANVLTF.

The CDR3 spells CASSPRVFVENEKLFF. As DNA, the CDR3 is TGCGCCAGCAGCCCAAGGGTTTTCGTAGAAAATGAAAAACTGTTTTTT. This sequence joins TRBV4-1 and TRBJ1-4; D not certain. Deletions cut 4 bases from V and 5 bases from J, with 17 bases between. Germline V gene data show CDR1 as MGHRA and CDR2 as YSYEKL. The CDR3 consists of 16 residues.

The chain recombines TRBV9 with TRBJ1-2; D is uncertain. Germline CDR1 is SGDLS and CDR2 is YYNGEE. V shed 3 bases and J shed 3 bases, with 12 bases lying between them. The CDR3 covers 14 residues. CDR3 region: CASSARIGDYGYTF. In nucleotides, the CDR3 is TGTGCCAGCAGCGCCCGTATAGGAGACTATGGCTACACCTTC.

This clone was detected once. The CDR3 coding sequence is TGCAGCGACCGATTAGCCGGCGGAACAAGGCAGTTCTTC. Translation: CSDRLAGGTRQFF. The V call is TRBV29-1, the J call TRBJ2-1; D uncertain. The CDR3 length is 13 residues. The V gene's germline CDR1 is SQVTM and CDR2 ANQGSEA. V lost 7 bases and J lost 12, with 22 bases in between.

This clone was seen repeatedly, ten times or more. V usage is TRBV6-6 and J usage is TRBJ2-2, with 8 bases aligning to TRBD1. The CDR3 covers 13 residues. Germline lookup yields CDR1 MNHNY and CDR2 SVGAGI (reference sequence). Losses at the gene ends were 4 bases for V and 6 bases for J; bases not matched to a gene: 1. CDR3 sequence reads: CASSSGQAGELFF. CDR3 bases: TGTGCCAGCAGTTCGGGACAGGCCGGGGAGCTGTTTTTT.

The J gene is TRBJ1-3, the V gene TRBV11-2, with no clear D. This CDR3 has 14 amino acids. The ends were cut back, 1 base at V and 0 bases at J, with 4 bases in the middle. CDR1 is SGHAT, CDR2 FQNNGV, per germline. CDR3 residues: CASSLAGSGNTIYF. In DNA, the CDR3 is TGTGCCAGCAGCTTAGCTGGCTCTGGAAACACCATATATTTT.

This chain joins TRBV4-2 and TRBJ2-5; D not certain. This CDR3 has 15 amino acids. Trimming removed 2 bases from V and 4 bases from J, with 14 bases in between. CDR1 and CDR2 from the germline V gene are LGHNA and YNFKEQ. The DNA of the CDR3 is TGTGCCAGCAGCCAAACACGTGCTTCGGTAGAGACCCAGTACTTC. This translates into CASSQTRASVETQYF.

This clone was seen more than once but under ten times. CDR3 in amino acids: CASSQPTRGITEAFF. CDR3 in DNA: TGCGCCAGCAGCCAACCCACAAGGGGGATAACTGAAGCTTTCTTT. The chain is built from TRBV4-1 and TRBJ1-1; tentative D call: TRBD1 (6 bases). The CDR3 is 15 residues long. Trimming cost V 2 bases and J 5 bases, with 15 bases left between them. Germline V lookup: CDR1 MGHRA, CDR2 YSYEKL.

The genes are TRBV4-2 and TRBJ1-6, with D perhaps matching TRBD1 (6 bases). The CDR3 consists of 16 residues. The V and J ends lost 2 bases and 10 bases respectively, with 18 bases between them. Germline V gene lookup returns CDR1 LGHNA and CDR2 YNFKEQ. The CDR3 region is CASSQPAGGASSPLHF. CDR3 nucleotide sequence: TGTGCCAGCAGCCAACCAGCGGGGGGGGCCTCATCACCCCTCCACTTT.

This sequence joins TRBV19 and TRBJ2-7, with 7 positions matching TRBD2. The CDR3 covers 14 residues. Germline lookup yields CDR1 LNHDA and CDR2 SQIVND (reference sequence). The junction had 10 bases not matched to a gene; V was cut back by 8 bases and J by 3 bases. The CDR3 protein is CASAREAGYYEQYF. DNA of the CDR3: TGTGCCAGTGCTCGGGAGGCAGGTTACTACGAGCAGTACTTC. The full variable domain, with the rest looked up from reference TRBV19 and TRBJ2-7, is DGGITQSPKYLFRKEGQNVTLSCEQNLNHDAMYWYRQDPGQGLRLIYYSQIVNDFQKGDIAEGYSVSREKKESFPLTVTSAQKNPTAFYLCASAREAGYYEQYFGPGTRLTVT.

In DNA form, the CDR3 reads TGTGCCAGCAGTGCGGGGTTTAAAGAGCAGTACTTC. As protein: CASSAGFKEQYF. This chain links TRBV28 with TRBJ2-7; D may be TRBD2 (6 bases). This CDR3 is built from 12 residues. V dropped 5 bases and J dropped 7 bases, with 12 bases sitting between them. Germline values: CDR1 MDHEN, CDR2 SYDVKM.

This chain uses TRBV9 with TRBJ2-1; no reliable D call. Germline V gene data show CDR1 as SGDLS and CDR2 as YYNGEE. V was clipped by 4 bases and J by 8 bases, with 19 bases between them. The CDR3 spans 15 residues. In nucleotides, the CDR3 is TGTGCCAGCAGCCCTGCCCGGGCCGCCCAACATGAGCAGTTCTTC. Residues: CASSPARAAQHEQFF.

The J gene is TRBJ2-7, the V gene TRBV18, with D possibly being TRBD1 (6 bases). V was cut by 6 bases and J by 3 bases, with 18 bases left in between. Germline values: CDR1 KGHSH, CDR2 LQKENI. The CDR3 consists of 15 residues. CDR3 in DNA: TGTGCCAGCTCCCCGTTGGGTGGGGGCCGCTACGAGCAGTACTTC. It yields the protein CASSPLGGGRYEQYF.

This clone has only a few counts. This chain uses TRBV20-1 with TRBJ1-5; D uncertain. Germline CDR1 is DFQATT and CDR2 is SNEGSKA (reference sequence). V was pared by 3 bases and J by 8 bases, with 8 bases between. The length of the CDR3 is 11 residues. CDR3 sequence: CSARGQEPQHF. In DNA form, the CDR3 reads TGCAGTGCTAGGGGTCAGGAGCCCCAGCATTTT.

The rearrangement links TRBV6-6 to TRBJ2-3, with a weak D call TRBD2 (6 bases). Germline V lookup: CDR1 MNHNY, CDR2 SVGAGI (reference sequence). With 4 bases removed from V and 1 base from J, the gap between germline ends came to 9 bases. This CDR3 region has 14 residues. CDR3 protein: CASSFPSGTDTQYF. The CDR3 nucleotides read TGTGCCAGCAGTTTTCCTAGCGGCACAGATACGCAGTATTTT.

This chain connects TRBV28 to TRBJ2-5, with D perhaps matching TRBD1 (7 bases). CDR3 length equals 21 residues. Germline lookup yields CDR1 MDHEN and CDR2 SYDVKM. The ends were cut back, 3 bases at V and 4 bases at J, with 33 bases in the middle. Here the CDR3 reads CASSLPLGGQSFLGVGETQYF. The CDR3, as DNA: TGTGCCAGCAGTTTGCCCCTCGGGGGACAGTCGTTCTTGGGTGTGGGAGAGACCCAGTACTTC.

The CDR3 nucleotides are TGTGCCAGCAGCAAAGCTCAGTCGAGGCAGCCTCTCGCAGAGCAGTACTTC. Its protein product is CASSKAQSRQPLAEQYF. The chain links TRBV21-1 to TRBJ2-7; the table names TRBD2, a call not compared with the DNA. TRBV21-1 is a recognized pseudogene. This CDR3 has 17 amino acids.

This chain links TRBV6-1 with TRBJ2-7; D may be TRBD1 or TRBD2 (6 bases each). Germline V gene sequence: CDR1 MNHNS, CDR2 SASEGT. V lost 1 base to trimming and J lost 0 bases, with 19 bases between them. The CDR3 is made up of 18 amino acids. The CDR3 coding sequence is TGTGCCAGCAGTGAAGGGGGGGCAGGGGTCAGGAGCTCCTACGAGCAGTACTTC. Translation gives CASSEGGAGVRSSYEQYF.

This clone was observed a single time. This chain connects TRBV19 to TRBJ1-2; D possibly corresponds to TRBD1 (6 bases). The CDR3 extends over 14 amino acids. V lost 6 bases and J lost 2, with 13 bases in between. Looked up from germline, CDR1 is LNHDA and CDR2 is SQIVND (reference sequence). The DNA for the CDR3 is TGTGCCAGTAGGCCACGACAGGCGAACTATGGCTACACCTTC. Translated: CASRPRQANYGYTF.

CDR3 coding DNA: TGTGCCAGCAGCTTAGGGGCTAGCGAGGGCGGGGAGCTGTTTTTT. It encodes CASSLGASEGGELFF. V usage is TRBV7-2 and J usage is TRBJ2-2, with a tentative D call TRBD2 (6 bases). Germline V gene data show CDR1 as SGHTA and CDR2 as FQGNSA. V was shortened by 1 base and J by 7 bases, with 13 bases between the two germline ends. The CDR3 length is 15 residues.

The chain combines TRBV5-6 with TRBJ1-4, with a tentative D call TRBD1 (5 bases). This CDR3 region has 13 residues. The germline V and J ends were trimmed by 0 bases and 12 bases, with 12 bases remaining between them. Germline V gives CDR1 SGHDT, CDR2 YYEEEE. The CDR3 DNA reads TGTGCCAGCAGCTTGGGTGCGGGCAGGGAACTGTTTTTT. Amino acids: CASSLGAGRELFF.